This entry lists 9 T cell receptor beta chains sequenced from one sample in a study of blood T cells in healthy people across ages. The use of a sample-barcoded 5' primer and a J-beta primer mix characterized a second PCR of about 7 to 12 cycles. TCRdb independently ran MiXCR on the 5' RACE reads; one entry per CDR3 protein. The sample lists 800,000 to 950,000 distinct CDR3 sequences; 30% to 45% were seen once. Sequencing was performed on blood. The receptors originated from a young man in good health.

This clonotype occurred once. CDR3 sequence reads: CASSSDRGVRDSPLHF. The CDR3 nucleotides are TGTGCCAGCAGCTCAGATAGAGGGGTCCGCGATTCACCCCTCCACTTT. The rearrangement joins TRBV7-2 to TRBJ1-6; TRBD1 is a possible D gene (5 bases). The V and J ends lost 4 bases and 8 bases respectively, with 18 bases between them. Germline CDR1 reads SGHTA; CDR2 reads FQGNSA. The CDR3 has 16 amino acids.

The V gene is TRBV6-5, the J gene TRBJ1-1, with D possibly being TRBD1 (6 bases). This CDR3 has 15 amino acids. Germline V gives CDR1 MNHEY, CDR2 SVGAGI. Trimming removed 6 bases from V and 7 bases from J, with 21 bases in between. The CDR3, as DNA: TGTGCCAGCAGCCTTTCCGCGGGGGGCGCGGTTGAAGCTTTCTTT. It is translated as CASSLSAGGAVEAFF.

The CDR3 reads CASSTPGTLNNEQFF. The CDR3 DNA is TGTGCCAGCAGTACCCCCGGGACCCTAAACAATGAGCAGTTCTTC. This sequence joins TRBV12-3 or TRBV12-4 and TRBJ2-1; the D gene could be TRBD1 or TRBD2 (5 bases each). Between the trimmed V and J ends, which lost 5 bases and 5 bases, there was a span of 16 bases. The CDR3 consists of 15 residues.

V and J are TRBV12-3 or TRBV12-4 and TRBJ1-2; no reliable D call. This CDR3 is built from 13 residues. Trimming removed 5 bases at V and 3 bases at J, with 10 bases between. The CDR3 here is CASSPGDYYGYTF. CDR3 in DNA: TGTGCCAGCAGTCCCGGTGACTACTATGGCTACACCTTC.

With respect to this clonotype: One base away lies a much larger clone, so this may be a sequencing read error. J is TRBJ2-7 and V is TRBV5-6, with 8 nucleotides matching TRBD1. Germline V lookup: CDR1 SGHDT, CDR2 YYEEEE. V was pared by 4 bases and J by 1 base, with 4 bases of the junction left unmatched. The CDR3 runs 14 residues. The CDR3 here is CASSVRDRSYEQYF. The CDR3, as DNA: TGTGCCAGCAGCGTAAGGGACAGGTCCTACGAGCAGTACTTC.

V usage is TRBV7-9 and J usage is TRBJ2-5; maybe TRBD2 (6 bases). Germline V gene sequence: CDR1 SEHNR, CDR2 FQNEAQ (reference sequence). Deletions cut 3 bases from V and 0 bases from J, with 11 bases between. The CDR3 runs 15 residues. The CDR3: CASSFLAENQETQYF. As DNA, the CDR3 is TGTGCCAGCAGCTTCTTAGCGGAGAACCAAGAGACCCAGTACTTC.

The chain recombines TRBV20-1 with TRBJ2-2, with D possibly matching TRBD1 (5 bases). Per germline, CDR1 DFQATT and CDR2 SNEGSKA (reference sequence). The CDR3 runs to 14 residues. Trimming took off 3 bases at V and 4 bases at J, with 12 bases between the two ends. DNA of the CDR3: TGCAGTGCTAGGACGACAGCTTCCACCGGGGAGCTGTTTTTT. Amino acids: CSARTTASTGELFF.

In regard to this clonotype: A much larger clone sits a single nucleotide away, making a read error possible. The chain uses TRBV29-1 and TRBJ2-7, with D tentatively TRBD1 (6 bases). There are 16 residues in the CDR3. Germline CDR1 and CDR2: SQVTM and ANQGSEA. Trimming pared 6 bases from V and 6 bases from J, leaving 27 bases between. In nucleotides, the CDR3 is TGCAGCGTGTCCGGGACAATGGTAGCCACCTCCCGCGAGCAGTACTTC. The encoded protein is CSVSGTMVATSREQYF.

This clonotype appeared a single time. A much larger clonotype is one base distant, so this may be a read error. The chain joins TRBV4-3 to TRBJ2-4; D may correspond to TRBD1 or TRBD2 (5 bases each). From germline, CDR1 is LGHNA and CDR2 YSLEER. V lost 2 bases and J 9 bases, leaving 11 bases between the germline ends. This CDR3 has 13 amino acids. CDR3 amino acids: CASSQHKGTIQYF. The CDR3 DNA is TGCGCCAGCAGCCAACACAAAGGGACCATTCAGTACTTC.